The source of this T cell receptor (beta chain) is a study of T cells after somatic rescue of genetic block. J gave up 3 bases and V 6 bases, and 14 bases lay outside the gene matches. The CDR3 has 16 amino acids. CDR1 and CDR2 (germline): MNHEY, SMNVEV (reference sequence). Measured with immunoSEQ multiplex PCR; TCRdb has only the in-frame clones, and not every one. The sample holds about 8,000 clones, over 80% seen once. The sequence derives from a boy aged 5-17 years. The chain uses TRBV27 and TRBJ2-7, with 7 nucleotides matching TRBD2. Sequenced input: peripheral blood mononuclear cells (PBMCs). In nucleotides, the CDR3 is TGTGCCAGCAGATCCCCCTGGGGAGGGAGATTCTACGAGCAGTACTTC. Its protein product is CASRSPWGGRFYEQYF.